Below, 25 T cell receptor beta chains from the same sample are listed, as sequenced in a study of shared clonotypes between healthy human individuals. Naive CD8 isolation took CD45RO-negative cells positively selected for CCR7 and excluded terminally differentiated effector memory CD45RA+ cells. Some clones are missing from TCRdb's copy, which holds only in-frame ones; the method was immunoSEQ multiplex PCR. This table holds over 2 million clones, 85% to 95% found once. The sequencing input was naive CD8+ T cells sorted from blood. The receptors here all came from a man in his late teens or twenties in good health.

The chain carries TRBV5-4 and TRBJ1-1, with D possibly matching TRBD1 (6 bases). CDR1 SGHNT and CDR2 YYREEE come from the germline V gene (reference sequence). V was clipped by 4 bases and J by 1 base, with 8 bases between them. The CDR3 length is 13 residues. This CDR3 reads CASSMTGNTEAFF. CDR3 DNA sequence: TGTGCCAGCAGCATGACAGGGAACACTGAAGCTTTCTTT.

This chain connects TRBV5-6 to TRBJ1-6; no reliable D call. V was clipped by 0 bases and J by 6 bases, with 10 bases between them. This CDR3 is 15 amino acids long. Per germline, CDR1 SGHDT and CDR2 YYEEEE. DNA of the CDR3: TGTGCCAGCAGCTTGGATATCGGGAGTAATTCACCCCTCCACTTT. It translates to CASSLDIGSNSPLHF.

CDR3 in DNA: TGTGCCAGCAGTTACCCTTACCCCGACGATAGAGATGAAGCTTTCTTT. Protein: CASSYPYPDDRDEAFF. The J gene is TRBJ1-1, the V gene TRBV6-6; D is unresolved. The CDR3 loop spans 16 amino acids. In germline, CDR1 is MNHNY, CDR2 SVGAGI (reference sequence). Trimming took off 2 bases at V and 7 bases at J, with 20 bases between the two ends.

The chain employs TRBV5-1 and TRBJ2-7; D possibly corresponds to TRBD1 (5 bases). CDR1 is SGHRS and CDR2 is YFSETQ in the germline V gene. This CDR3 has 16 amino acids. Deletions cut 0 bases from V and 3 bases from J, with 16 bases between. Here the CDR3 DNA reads TGCGCCAGCAGCTTGGCTTCTGGAGTGGGGCTCTACGAGCAGTACTTC. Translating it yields CASSLASGVGLYEQYF.

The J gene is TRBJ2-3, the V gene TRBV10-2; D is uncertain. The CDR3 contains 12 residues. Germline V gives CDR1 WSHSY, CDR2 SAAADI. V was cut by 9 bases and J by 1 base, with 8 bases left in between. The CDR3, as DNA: TGCGCCAGTCTGTGGGGCACAGATACGCAGTATTTT. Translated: CASLWGTDTQYF.

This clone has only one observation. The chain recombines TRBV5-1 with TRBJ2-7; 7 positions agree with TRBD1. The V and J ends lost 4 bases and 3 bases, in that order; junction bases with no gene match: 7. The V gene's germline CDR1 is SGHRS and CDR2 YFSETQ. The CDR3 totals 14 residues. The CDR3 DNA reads TGCGCCAGCAGCCTGGGACAGACCCACTACGAGCAGTACTTC. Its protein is CASSLGQTHYEQYF.

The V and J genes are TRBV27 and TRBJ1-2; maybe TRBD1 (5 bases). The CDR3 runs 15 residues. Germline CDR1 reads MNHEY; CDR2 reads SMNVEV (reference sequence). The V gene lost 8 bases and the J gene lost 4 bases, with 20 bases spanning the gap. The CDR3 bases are TGTGCCAGCCGAAGGTGGGGGGAGGAATCCTATGGCTACACCTTC. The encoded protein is CASRRWGEESYGYTF.

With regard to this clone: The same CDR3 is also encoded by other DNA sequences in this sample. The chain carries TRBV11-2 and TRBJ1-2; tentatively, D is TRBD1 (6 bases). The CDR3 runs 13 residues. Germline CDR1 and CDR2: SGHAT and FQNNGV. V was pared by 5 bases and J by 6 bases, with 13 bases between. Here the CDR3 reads CASSLGGADGYTF. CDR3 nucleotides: TGTGCCAGCAGCCTGGGGGGGGCAGATGGCTACACCTTC.

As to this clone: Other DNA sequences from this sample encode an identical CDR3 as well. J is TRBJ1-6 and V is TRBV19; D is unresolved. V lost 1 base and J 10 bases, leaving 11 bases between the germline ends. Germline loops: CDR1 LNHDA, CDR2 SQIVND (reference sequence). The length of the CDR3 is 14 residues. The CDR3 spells CASSIGTGGSPLHF. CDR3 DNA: TGTGCCAGTAGTATAGGTACCGGAGGGTCACCCCTCCACTTT.

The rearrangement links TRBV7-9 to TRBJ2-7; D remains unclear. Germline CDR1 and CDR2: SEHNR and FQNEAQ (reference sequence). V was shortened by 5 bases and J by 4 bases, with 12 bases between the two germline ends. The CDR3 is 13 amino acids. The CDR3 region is CASSADAAYEQYF. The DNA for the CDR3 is TGTGCCAGCAGCGCGGACGCAGCTTACGAGCAGTACTTC.

The CDR3 sequence is CASSLGAPGEVTYEQYF. In DNA, the CDR3 is TGTGCCAGCAGTTTAGGGGCCCCAGGGGAGGTTACCTACGAGCAGTACTTC. V is TRBV27 and J is TRBJ2-7; D might be TRBD1 or TRBD2, each matching 6 bases. Trimming removed 2 bases at V and 2 bases at J, with 19 bases between. The germline gives CDR1 MNHEY, CDR2 SMNVEV (reference sequence). This CDR3 comprises 17 residues.

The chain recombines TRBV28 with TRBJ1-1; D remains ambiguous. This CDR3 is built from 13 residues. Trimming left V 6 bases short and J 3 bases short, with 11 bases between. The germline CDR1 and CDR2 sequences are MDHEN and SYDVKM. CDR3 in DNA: TGTGCCAGCAGATCGGGCGACTACACTGAAGCTTTCTTT. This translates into CASRSGDYTEAFF.

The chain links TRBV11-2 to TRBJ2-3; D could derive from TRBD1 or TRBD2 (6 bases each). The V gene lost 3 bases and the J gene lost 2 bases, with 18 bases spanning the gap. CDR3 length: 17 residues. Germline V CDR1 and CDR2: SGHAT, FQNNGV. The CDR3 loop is CASSFLNWGADTDTQYF. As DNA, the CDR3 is TGTGCCAGCAGCTTCTTGAACTGGGGGGCAGACACAGATACGCAGTATTTT.

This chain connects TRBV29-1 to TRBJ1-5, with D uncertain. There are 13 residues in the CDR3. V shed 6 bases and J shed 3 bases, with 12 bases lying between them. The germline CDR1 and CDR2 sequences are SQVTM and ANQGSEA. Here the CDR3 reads CSVRDGNNQPQHF. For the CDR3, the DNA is TGCAGCGTCCGCGACGGAAACAATCAGCCCCAGCATTTT.

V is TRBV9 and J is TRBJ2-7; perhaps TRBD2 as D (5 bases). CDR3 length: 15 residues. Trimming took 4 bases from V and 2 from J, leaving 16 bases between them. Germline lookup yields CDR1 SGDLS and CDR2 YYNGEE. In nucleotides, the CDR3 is TGTGCCAGCAGCCCCCGCCAGGTGGGAGCCTACGAGCAGTACTTC. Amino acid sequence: CASSPRQVGAYEQYF.

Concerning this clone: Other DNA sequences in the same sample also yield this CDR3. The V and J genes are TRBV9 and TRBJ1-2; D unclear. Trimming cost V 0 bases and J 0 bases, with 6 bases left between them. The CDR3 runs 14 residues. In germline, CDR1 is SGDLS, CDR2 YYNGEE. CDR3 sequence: CASSVDGTNYGYTF. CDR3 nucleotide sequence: TGTGCCAGCAGCGTAGACGGAACTAACTATGGCTACACCTTC.

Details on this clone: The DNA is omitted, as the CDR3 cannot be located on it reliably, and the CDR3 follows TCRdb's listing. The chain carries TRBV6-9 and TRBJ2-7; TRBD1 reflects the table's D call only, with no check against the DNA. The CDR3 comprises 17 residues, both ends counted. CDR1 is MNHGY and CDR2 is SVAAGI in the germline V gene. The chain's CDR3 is CAGLCQQLSRDGYEQYF.

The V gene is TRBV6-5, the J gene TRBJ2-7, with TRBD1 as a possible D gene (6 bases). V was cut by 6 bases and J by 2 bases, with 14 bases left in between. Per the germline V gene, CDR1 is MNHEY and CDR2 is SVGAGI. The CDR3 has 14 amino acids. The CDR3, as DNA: TGTGCCAGCAGCAATACAGGGTCAGCCTACGAGCAGTACTTC. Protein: CASSNTGSAYEQYF.

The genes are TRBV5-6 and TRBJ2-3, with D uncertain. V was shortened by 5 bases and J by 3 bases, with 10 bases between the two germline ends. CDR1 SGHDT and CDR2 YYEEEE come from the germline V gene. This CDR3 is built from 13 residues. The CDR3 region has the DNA TGTGCCAGCAGTTCCCCTTGGACAGATACGCAGTATTTT. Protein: CASSSPWTDTQYF.

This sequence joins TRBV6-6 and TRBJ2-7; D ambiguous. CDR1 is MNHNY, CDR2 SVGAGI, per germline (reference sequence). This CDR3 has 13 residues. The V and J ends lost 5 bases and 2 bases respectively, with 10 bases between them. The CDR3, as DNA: TGTGCCAGCAGTCCGCTACAGACCTACGAGCAGTACTTC. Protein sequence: CASSPLQTYEQYF.

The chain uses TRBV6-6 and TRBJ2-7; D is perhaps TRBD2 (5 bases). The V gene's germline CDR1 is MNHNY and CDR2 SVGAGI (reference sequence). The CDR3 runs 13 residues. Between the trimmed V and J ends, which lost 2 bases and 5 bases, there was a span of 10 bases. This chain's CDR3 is CASSYTGNHEQYF. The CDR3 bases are TGTGCCAGCAGTTACACCGGGAACCACGAGCAGTACTTC.

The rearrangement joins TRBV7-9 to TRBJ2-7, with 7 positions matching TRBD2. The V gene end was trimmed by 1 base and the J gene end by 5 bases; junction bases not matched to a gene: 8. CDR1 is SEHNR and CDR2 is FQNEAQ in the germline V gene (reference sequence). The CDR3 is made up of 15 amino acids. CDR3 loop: CASSLVSGGLDEQYF. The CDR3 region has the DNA TGTGCCAGCAGCTTAGTATCGGGAGGCTTAGACGAGCAGTACTTC.

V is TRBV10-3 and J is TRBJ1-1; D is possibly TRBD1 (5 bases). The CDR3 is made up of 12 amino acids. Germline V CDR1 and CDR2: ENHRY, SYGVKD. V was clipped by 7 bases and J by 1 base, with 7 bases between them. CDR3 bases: TGTGCCATCAAGACAGCGAACACTGAAGCTTTCTTT. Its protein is CAIKTANTEAFF.

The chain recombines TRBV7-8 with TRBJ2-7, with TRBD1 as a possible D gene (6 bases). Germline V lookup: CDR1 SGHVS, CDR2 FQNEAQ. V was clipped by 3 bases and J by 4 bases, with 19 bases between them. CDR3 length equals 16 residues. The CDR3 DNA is TGTGCCAGCAGCTTCCATCGACAGGTAACGCCATACGAGCAGTACTTC. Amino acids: CASSFHRQVTPYEQYF.

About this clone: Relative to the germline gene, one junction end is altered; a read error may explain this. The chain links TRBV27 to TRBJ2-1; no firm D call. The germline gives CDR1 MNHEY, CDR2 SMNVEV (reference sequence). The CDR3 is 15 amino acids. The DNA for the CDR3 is TGTGCCAGCAGTCTCCCTCGTTACTCCTCCAATGAGCAGTTCTTC. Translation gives CASSLPRYSSNEQFF.